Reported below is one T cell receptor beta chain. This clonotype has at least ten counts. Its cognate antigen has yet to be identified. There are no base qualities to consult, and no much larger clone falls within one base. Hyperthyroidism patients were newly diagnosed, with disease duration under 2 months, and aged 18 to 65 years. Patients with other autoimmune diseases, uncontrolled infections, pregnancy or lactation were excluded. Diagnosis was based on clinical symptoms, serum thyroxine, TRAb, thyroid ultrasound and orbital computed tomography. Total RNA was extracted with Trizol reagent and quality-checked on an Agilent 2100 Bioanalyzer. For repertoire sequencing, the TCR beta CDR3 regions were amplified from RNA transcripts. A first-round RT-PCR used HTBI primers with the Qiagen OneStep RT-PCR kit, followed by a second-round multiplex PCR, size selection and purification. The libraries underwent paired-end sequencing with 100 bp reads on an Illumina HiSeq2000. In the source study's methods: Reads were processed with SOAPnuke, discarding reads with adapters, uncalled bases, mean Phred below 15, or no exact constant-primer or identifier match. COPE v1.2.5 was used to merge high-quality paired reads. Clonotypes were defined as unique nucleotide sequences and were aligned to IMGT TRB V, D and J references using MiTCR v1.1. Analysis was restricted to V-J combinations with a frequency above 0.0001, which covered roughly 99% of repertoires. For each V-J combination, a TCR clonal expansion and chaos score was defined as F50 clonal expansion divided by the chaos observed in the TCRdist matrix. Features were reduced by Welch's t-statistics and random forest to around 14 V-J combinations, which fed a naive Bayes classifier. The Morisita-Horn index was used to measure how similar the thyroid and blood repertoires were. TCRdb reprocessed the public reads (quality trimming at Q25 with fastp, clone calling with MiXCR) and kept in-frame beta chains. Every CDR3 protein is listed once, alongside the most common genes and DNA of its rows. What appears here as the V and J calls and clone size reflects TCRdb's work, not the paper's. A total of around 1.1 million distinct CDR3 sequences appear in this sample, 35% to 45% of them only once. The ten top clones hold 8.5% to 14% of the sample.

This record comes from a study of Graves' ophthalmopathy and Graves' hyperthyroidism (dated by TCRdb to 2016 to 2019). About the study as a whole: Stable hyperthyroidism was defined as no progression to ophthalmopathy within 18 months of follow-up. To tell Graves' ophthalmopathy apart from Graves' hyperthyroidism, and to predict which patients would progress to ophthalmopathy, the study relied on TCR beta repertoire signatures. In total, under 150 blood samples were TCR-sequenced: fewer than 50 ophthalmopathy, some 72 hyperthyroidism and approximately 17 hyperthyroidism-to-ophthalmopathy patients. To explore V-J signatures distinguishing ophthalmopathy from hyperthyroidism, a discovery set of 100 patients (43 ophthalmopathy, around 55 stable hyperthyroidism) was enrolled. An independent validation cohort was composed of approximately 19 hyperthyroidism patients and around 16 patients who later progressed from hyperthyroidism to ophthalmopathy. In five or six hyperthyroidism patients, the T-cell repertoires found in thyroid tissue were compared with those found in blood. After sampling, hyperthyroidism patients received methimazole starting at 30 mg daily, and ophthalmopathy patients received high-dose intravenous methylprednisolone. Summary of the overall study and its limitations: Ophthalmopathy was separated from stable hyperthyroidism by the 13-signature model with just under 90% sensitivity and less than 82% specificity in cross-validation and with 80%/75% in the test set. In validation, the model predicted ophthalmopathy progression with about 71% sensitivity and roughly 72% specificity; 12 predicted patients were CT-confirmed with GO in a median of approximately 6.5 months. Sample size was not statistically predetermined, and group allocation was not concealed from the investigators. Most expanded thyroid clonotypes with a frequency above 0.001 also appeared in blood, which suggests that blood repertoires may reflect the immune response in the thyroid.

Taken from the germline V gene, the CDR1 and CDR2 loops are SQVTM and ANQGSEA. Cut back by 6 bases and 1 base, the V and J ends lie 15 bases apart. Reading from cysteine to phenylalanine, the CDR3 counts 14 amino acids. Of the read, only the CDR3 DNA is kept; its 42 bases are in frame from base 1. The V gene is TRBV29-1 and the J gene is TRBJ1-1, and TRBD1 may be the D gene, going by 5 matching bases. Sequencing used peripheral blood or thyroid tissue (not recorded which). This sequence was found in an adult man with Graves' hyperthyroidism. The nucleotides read TGCAGCGTCTCACCAACCGGGGCGAACACTGAAGCTTTCTTT. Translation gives CSVSPTGANTEAFF.